Sequencing of this TCR beta chain was carried out in a study of cytotoxic CD8 clonotypes in ibrutinib-treated CLL. Study-level findings and limits: Sustained-remission and progressing patients diverged in sampling times.

Concerning this clone: What it binds is unknown.

Germline trimming cut 0 bases from V and 1 base from J; bases unmatched to any gene: 0. From germline, CDR1 is MNHEY and CDR2 SMNVEV (reference sequence). The CDR3 totals 14 residues. Generated by immunoSEQ multiplex PCR, the TCRdb table keeps only in-frame clones and is missing some. The sample records approximately 150,000 clones, roughly 88% being singletons. V usage is TRBV27 and J usage is TRBJ2-7; 7 bases align to TRBD2. The TCR originated in a human donor with chronic lymphocytic leukemia. The specimen comprised PBMCs, sampled at disease progression, from a patient treated with ibrutinib. CDR3 coding DNA: TGTGCCAGCAGTTTATCGGGGGGGTCCTACGAGCAGTACTTC. Translated, it gives CASSLSGGSYEQYF.